This T cell receptor beta chain was recorded in a study of cytotoxic CD8 clonotypes in ibrutinib-treated CLL. Study findings and constraints: The study found baseline clonality above age-matched healthy donors, tracking circulating CD8+ T-cell counts. Clonality increased at ibrutinib response and stayed stable in sustained remission. At progression, however, it fell back toward baseline.

On this clone: The antigen is undetermined.

This CDR3 spans 17 amino acids. Trimming cost V 6 bases and J 1 base; bases outside gene matches: 3. Germline V lookup: CDR1 LGHNA, CDR2 YSLEER. TCRdb's copy holds only in-frame clones and misses some; the assay was immunoSEQ multiplex PCR. The sample has approximately 42,000 clones, 60% to 75% seen once; the top ten hold roughly 14%. The specimen was PBMCs, collected after 12 months of ibrutinib treatment. The clonotype comes from a human donor with chronic lymphocytic leukemia. The V gene is TRBV4-3, the J gene TRBJ2-2; 15 bases align to TRBD2. For the CDR3, the DNA is TGCGCCAGCAGACAGGGACTAGCGGGAGGGAACACCGGGGAGCTGTTTTTT. Translated, it gives CASRQGLAGGNTGELFF.